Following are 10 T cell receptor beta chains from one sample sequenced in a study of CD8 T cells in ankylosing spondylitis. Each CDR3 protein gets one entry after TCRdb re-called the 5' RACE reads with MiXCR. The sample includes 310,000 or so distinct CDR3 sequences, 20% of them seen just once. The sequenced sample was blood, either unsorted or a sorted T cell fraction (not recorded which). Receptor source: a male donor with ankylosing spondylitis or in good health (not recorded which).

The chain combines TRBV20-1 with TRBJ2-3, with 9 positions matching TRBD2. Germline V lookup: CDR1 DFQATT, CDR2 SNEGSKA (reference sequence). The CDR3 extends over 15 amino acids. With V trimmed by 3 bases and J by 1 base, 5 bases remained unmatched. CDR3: CSASKGGGGTDTQYF. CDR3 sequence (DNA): TGCAGTGCTAGTAAGGGCGGGGGGGGCACAGATACGCAGTATTTT.

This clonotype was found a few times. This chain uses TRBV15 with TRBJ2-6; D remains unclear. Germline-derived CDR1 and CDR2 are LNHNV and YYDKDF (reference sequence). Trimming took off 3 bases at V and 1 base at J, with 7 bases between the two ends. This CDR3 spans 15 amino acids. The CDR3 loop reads CATSRDKSGANVLTF. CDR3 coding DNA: TGTGCCACCAGCAGGGATAAGTCTGGGGCCAACGTCCTGACTTTC. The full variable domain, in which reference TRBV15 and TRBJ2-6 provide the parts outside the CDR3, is DAMVIQNPRYQVTQFGKPVTLSCSQTLNHNVMYWYQQKSSQAPKLLFHYYDKDFNNEADTPDNFQSRRPNTSFCFLDIRSPGLGDTAMYLCATSRDKSGANVLTFGAGSRLTVL.

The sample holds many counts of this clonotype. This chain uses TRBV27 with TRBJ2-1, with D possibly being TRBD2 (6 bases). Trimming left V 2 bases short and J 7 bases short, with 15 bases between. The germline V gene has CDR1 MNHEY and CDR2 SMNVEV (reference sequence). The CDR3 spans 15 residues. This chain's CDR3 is CASSLKGGLVNEQFF. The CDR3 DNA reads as TGTGCCAGCAGTTTAAAGGGAGGCTTGGTGAATGAGCAGTTCTTC.

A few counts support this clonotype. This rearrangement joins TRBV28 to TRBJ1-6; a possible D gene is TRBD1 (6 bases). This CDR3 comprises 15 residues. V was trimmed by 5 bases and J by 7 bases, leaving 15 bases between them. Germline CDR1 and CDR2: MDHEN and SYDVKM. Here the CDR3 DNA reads TGTGCCAGCAGTCCCAGGAGGGGGGGCAATTCACCCCTCCACTTT. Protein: CASSPRRGGNSPLHF.

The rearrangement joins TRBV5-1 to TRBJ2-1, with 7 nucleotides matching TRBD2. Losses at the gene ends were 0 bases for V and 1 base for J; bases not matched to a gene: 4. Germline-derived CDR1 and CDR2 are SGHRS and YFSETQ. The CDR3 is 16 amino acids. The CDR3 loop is CASSLGLAKSYNEQFF. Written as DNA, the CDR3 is TGCGCCAGCAGCTTGGGACTAGCTAAATCCTACAATGAGCAGTTCTTC.

The CDR3 spells CASSFYGSYEQYV. The CDR3 region has the DNA TGTGCCAGCAGTTTTTACGGCTCCTACGAGCAGTACGTC. V gene TRBV28 combines with J gene TRBJ2-7; D uncertain. Trimming shortened V by 3 bases and J by 0 bases, and 6 bases separated the two germline ends. The CDR3 has 13 amino acids. Germline V gene lookup returns CDR1 MDHEN and CDR2 SYDVKM.

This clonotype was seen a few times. The CDR3, as DNA: TGTGCCAGCAGGGACGCGAGCTCTGGAAACACCATATATTTT. This translates into CASRDASSGNTIYF. This sequence joins TRBV2 and TRBJ1-3; D gene unclear. V lost 6 bases and J 0 bases, leaving 9 bases between the germline ends. This CDR3 comprises 14 residues. Germline V gene lookup returns CDR1 SNHLY and CDR2 FYNNEI.

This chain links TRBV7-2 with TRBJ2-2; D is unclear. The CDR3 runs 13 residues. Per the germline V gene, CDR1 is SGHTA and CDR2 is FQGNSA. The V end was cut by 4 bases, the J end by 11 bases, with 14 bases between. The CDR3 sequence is CASSSAGSLELFF. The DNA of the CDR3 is TGTGCCAGCAGCTCGGCCGGGTCCCTTGAGCTGTTTTTT.

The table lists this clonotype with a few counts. The CDR3: CASSLVSLYNEQFF. CDR3 nucleotide sequence: TGCGCCAGCAGCTTGGTATCCCTCTACAATGAGCAGTTCTTC. V gene TRBV5-1 combines with J gene TRBJ2-1; D is ambiguous. Germline V gene sequence: CDR1 SGHRS, CDR2 YFSETQ. The CDR3 has 14 residues. Trimming took 0 bases from V and 3 from J, leaving 7 bases between them. Complete variable domain (other parts from reference TRBV5-1 and TRBJ2-1): KAGVTQTPRYLIKTRGQQVTLSCSPISGHRSVSWYQQTPGQGLQFLFEYFSETQRNKGNFPGRFSGRQFSNSRSEMNVSTLELGDSALYLCASSLVSLYNEQFFGPGTRLTVL.

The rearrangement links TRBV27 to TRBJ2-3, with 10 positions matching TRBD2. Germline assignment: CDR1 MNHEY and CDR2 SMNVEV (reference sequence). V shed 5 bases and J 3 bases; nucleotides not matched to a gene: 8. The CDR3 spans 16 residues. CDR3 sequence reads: CASSRSGLADTDTQYF. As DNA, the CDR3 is TGTGCCAGCAGTCGAAGCGGACTAGCGGATACAGATACGCAGTATTTT.